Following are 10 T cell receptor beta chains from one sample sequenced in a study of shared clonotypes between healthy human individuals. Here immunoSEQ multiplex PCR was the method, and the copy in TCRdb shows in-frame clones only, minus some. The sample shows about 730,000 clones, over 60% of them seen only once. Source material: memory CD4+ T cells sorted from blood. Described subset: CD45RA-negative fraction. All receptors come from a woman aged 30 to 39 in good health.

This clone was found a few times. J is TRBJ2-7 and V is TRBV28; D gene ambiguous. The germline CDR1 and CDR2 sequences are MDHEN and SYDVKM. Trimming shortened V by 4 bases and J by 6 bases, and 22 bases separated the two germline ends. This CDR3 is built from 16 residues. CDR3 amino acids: CASSSWALLSGREQYF. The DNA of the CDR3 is TGTGCCAGCAGTTCCTGGGCCCTTCTCTCCGGTCGCGAGCAGTACTTC. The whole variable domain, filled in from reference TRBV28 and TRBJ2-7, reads DVKVTQSSRYLVKRTGEKVFLECVQDMDHENMFWYRQDPGLGLRLIYFSYDVKMKEKGDIPEGYSVSREKKERFSLILESASTNQTSMYLCASSSWALLSGREQYFGPGTRLTVT.

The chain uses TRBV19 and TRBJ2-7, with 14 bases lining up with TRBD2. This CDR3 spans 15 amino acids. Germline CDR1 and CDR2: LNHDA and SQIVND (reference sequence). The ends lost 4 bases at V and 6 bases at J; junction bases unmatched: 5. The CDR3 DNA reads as TGTGCCAGTAGTAGGGGACTAGCGGGAGTCCTCGAGCAGTACTTC. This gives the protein CASSRGLAGVLEQYF.

The CDR3 coding sequence is TGCGCCAGCCGCTTAAGCCTAGCGGGACCTTACGAGCAGTACTTC. Encoded protein: CASRLSLAGPYEQYF. This chain links TRBV4-1 with TRBJ2-7, with 9 bases aligning to TRBD2. Germline loops: CDR1 MGHRA, CDR2 YSYEKL. J gave up 4 bases and V 8 bases, and 12 bases lay outside the gene matches. This CDR3 spans 15 amino acids.

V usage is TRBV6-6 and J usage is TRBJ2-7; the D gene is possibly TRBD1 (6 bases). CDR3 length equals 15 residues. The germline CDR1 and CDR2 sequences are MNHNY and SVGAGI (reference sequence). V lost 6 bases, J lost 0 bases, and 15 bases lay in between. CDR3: CASSLTGFDSYEQYF. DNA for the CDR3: TGTGCCAGCAGCCTAACAGGGTTTGACTCCTACGAGCAGTACTTC.

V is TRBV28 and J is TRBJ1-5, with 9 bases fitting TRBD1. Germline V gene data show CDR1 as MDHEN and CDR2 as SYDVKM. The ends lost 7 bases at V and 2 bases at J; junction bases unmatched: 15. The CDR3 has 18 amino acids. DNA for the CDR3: TGTGCCAGCACGCCCCAGTTAACAGGGGGCTCTGGCAATCAGCCCCAGCATTTT. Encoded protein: CASTPQLTGGSGNQPQHF.

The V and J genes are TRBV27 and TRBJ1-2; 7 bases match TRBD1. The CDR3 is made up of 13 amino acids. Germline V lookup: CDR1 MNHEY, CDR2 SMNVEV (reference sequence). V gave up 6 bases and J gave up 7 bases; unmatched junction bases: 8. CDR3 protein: CASRRTGGGGYTF. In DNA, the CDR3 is TGTGCCAGCAGGAGGACAGGTGGGGGTGGCTACACCTTC.

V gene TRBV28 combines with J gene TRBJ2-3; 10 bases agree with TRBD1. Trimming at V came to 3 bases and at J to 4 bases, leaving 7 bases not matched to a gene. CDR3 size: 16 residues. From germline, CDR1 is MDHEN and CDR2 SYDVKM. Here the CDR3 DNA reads TGTGCCAGCAGTTTCCCGGGACAGGGGTTGGCAGATACGCAGTATTTT. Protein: CASSFPGQGLADTQYF.

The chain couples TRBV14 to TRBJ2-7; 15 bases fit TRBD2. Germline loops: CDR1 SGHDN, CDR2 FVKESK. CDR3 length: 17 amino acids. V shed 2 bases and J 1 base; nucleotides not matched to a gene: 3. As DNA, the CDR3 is TGTGCCAGCAGCCAACTGGGGACTAGCGGGAGGTCCTACGAGCAGTACTTC. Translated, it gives CASSQLGTSGRSYEQYF. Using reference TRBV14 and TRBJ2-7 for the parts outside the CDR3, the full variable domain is EAGVTQFPSHSVIEKGQTVTLRCDPISGHDNLYWYRRVMGKEIKFLLHFVKESKQDESGMPNNRFLAERTGGTYSTLKVQPAELEDSGVYFCASSQLGTSGRSYEQYFGPGTRLTVT.

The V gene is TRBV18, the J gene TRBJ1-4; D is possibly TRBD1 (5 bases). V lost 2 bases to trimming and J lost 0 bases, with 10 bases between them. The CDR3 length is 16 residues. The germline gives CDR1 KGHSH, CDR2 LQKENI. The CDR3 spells CASSPGQGATNEKLFF. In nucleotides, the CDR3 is TGTGCCAGCTCACCAGGTCAGGGAGCAACTAATGAAAAACTGTTTTTT.

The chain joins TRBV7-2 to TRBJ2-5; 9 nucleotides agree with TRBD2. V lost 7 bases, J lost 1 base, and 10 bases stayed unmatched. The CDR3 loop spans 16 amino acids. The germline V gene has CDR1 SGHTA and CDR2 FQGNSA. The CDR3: CASKPLAGVSQETQYF. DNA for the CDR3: TGTGCCAGCAAACCCTTAGCGGGAGTTTCCCAAGAGACCCAGTACTTC.